One sample yielded the 19 T cell receptor beta chains listed below, sequenced in a study of CD8+ T cells in alopecia areata. Investigators isolated RNA and reverse transcribed it into cDNA to act as the sequencing template. The data were produced by immunoSEQ multiplex PCR, yet TCRdb's version contains in-frame clones alone and is incomplete. The data list approximately 300,000 clones, none observed once; 0.9% to 1.5% falls to the top ten. Using CD4, CD8alpha, NKG2D, NKG2ACE and other markers, pooled cutaneous lymph node cells were sorted. Sequencing was carried out using CD4+ T cells sorted from a lymph node. The receptor source for this set is a C3H/HeJ mouse with alopecia areata. For this strain, the MHC haplotype corresponds to H2-k.

This clone was detected many times. The gene symbols are mouse symbols. Coverage ceases 4 residues before the CDR3 finishes, and the germline J gene fills in the end. The J gene is TRBJ2-1, the V gene TRBV17; D perhaps matches TRBD1 (5 bases). The V gene lost 3 bases and the J gene lost 5 bases, with 11 bases spanning the gap. The CDR3 runs to 14 residues. Germline-derived CDR1 and CDR2 are MNHDT and YYDKIL. The CDR3: CASSSQGRNAEQFF. The covered CDR3 bases are TGTGCTAGCAGTAGTCAGGGTCGAAATGCT.

This clone has a handful of counts. Gene names follow the mouse nomenclature. Read data end 4 residues before the CDR3 end; the end is taken from the germline J gene. This chain joins TRBV1 and TRBJ2-5; 9 positions agree with TRBD2. With V trimmed by 1 base and J by 0 bases, 2 bases remained unmatched. Germline V lookup: CDR1 NSQYPW, CDR2 LRSPGD (reference sequence). This CDR3 is 16 amino acids long. The CDR3 reads CTCSAGLGANQDTQYF. The CDR3 DNA, read in part, is TGCACCTGCAGTGCAGGACTGGGGGCTAACCAAGAC.

This clone turned up a few times. Any gene name here is a mouse gene name. Read coverage stops 4 residues before the CDR3 terminus; the germline J gene supplies the remainder. J is TRBJ2-7 and V is TRBV19; TRBD2 matches 9 bases. The ends lost 1 base at V and 0 bases at J; junction bases unmatched: 2. Germline CDR1 FNHDT, CDR2 SITEND (reference sequence). This CDR3 spans 15 amino acids. CDR3 DNA, as far as it was read: TGTGCCAGCAGTATACGACTGGGGGTCTCCTAT. Translation: CASSIRLGVSY. The entire CDR3 protein is CASSIRLGVSYEQYF.

With respect to this clone: The gene names here belong to mouse. The read gets to within 4 residues of the CDR3 end, and the germline J gene fills in the rest. This sequence joins TRBV17 and TRBJ2-3, with D unresolved. The CDR3 is made up of 16 amino acids. With 1 base removed from V and 1 base from J, the gap between germline ends came to 12 bases. Germline values: CDR1 MNHDT, CDR2 YYDKIL. CDR3 sequence: CASSRVKAWGAETLYF. CDR3 bases read: TGTGCTAGCAGTAGAGTCAAGGCATGGGGTGCAGAA.

About this clone: Mouse germline and gene names are used. With the read ending 4 residues before the CDR3 end, the germline J gene is used to fill in that end. The V gene is TRBV1, the J gene TRBJ1-1; D gene ambiguous. The length of the CDR3 is 13 residues. Trimming stripped 0 bases from V and 4 bases from J, with 6 bases between. CDR1 and CDR2 (germline): NSQYPW, LRSPGD (reference sequence). The sequenced part of the CDR3 DNA is TGCACCTGCAGTGCAGATATCAGCACA. Translation gives CTCSADIST. From start to end, the CDR3 is CTCSADISTEVFF.

This clone was found a few times. The gene names here belong to mouse. The read halts 4 residues ahead of the CDR3 end, with the missing end drawn from the germline J gene. The chain recombines TRBV1 with TRBJ2-5; 9 positions agree with TRBD1. Germline CDR1 reads NSQYPW; CDR2 reads LRSPGD (reference sequence). This CDR3 is built from 15 residues. The CDR3 loop is CTCSANPGQGDTQYF. CDR3 bases read: TGCACCTGCAGTGCAAATCCGGGACAGGGCGAC.

This clone was recorded many times. Gene names and germline refer to mouse. The observed sequence ends 3 residues before the CDR3 terminus, with the missing tail filled in from the germline J gene. The sample holds other DNA sequences that translate to the same CDR3. The rearrangement uses TRBV13-1 and TRBJ1-6; a possible D gene is TRBD1 (6 bases). TRBJ1-6 is an ORF for which the function is uncertain. The CDR3 covers 15 residues. Deletions cut 2 bases from V and 1 base from J, with 7 bases between. CDR1 NSHNY and CDR2 SYGAGN come from the germline V gene. The CDR3 loop reads CASSDDRSYNSPLYF. The covered CDR3 bases are TGTGCCAGCAGTGACGACAGGTCCTATAATTCGCCC.

This clone turned up a few times. The listed genes are named as in mouse. The CDR3 goes on 4 residues after the read ends, and that part is filled in from the germline J gene. The gene calls are TRBV1 and TRBJ2-4; TRBD1 matches 10 bases. Germline-derived CDR1 and CDR2 are NSQYPW and LRSPGD (reference sequence). The CDR3 runs to 15 residues. Trimming cost V 4 bases and J 0 bases; bases outside gene matches: 1. The chain's CDR3 is CTCSGQGASQNTLYF. CDR3 bases read: TGCACCTGCAGTGGACAGGGGGCTAGTCAAAAC. Variable domain in full (rest from reference TRBV1 and TRBJ2-4): VTLLEQNPRWRLVPRGQAVNLRCILKNSQYPWMSWYQQDLQKQLQWLFTLRSPGDKEVKSLPGADYLATRVTDTELRLQVANMSQGRTLYCTCSGQGASQNTLYFGAGTRLSVL.

Remarks on this clone: The gene names given are mouse names. Read data end 4 residues before the CDR3 end; the end is taken from the germline J gene. The chain has TRBV5 and TRBJ2-3; 11 positions agree with TRBD2. Germline V gives CDR1 LGHNA, CDR2 YNLKQL (reference sequence). V lost 5 bases, J lost 3 bases, and 1 base stayed unmatched. The CDR3 spans 14 residues. CDR3 sequence reads: CASSGTGGAETLYF. The part of the CDR3 DNA that was read is TGTGCCAGCAGCGGGACTGGGGGAGCAGAA.

In its sample, this clone was seen a few times. Gene names are the mouse ones. The observed sequence ends 4 residues before the CDR3 terminus, with the missing tail filled in from the germline J gene. The J gene is TRBJ2-1, the V gene TRBV13-3; maybe TRBD1 (6 bases). In germline, CDR1 is NNHDY, CDR2 SYVADS. The CDR3 is 12 amino acids. The covered CDR3 bases are TGTGCCAGCAGTGATCGGGACACT. Translated: CASSDRDT. In full, the CDR3 reads CASSDRDTEQFF.

There are many counts of this clone. All gene names here are mouse names. CDR3 DNA (partial): TGTGCCAGCTCTCTCTCAATTAGTGCAGAA. It translates to CASSLSISAE. The CDR3 in its entirety is CASSLSISAETLYF. The chain recombines TRBV12-1 with TRBJ2-3; D ambiguous. Coverage ceases 4 residues before the CDR3 finishes, and the germline J gene fills in the end. The CDR3 consists of 14 residues. The germline V gene encodes CDR1 SGHSN and CDR2 HYEKVE. Trimming stripped 0 bases from V and 0 bases from J, with 6 bases between.

This clone was counted between two and nine times. Gene names refer to mouse genes. The CDR3 end is not reached by the read, which stops 4 residues before it; the germline J gene fills it in. The chain uses TRBV13-2 and TRBJ1-2; the D is unclear. The CDR3 is 14 residues long. Germline loops: CDR1 NNHNN, CDR2 SYGAGS (reference sequence). Trimming pared 0 bases from V and 0 bases from J, leaving 6 bases between. CDR3 protein: CASGDADSNSDYTF. The sequenced CDR3 bases are TGTGCCAGCGGTGATGCGGACTCAAACTCC.

As for this clone: Gene names refer to mouse genes. The DNA ends 4 residues before the CDR3 does, and the rest of the CDR3 is filled in from the germline J gene. V and J are TRBV19 and TRBJ1-1, with D unclear. Between the trimmed V and J ends, which lost 3 bases and 0 bases, there was a span of 9 bases. Germline-derived CDR1 and CDR2 are FNHDT and SITEND (reference sequence). This CDR3 is built from 14 residues. CDR3 DNA (partial): TGTGCCAGCAGTAAAGGGTCGGCAAACACA. It translates to CASSKGSANT. The entire CDR3 protein reads CASSKGSANTEVFF. Combining the CDR3 with reference TRBV19 and TRBJ1-1 gives the whole variable domain GGIITQTPKFLIGQEGQKLTLKCQQNFNHDTMYWYRQDSGKGLRLIYYSITENDLQKGDLSEGYDASREKKSSFSLTVTSAQKNEMAVFLCASSKGSANTEVFFGKGTRLTVV.

Comments on this clone: Gene names are the mouse ones. The read comes to an end 4 residues before the CDR3 does, leaving the germline J gene to fill in the end. Additional DNA sequences in this sample encode the identical CDR3. This chain links TRBV5 with TRBJ2-7; tentatively, D is TRBD1 (6 bases). Germline CDR1 reads LGHNA; CDR2 reads YNLKQL (reference sequence). The CDR3 runs 13 residues. V gave up 4 bases and J gave up 2 bases, with 9 bases separating them. This CDR3 reads CASSPGTTYEQYF. The CDR3 bases that were read are TGTGCCAGCAGCCCTGGGACAACCTAT.

This clone was seen more than once but under ten times. The gene names here belong to mouse. The read falls 4 residues short of the CDR3 end, and the missing part is taken from the germline J gene. The V gene is TRBV13-2, the J gene TRBJ2-5; D is possibly TRBD2 (7 bases). V lost 4 bases, J lost 3 bases, and 15 bases lay in between. Germline V gene data show CDR1 as NNHNN and CDR2 as SYGAGS (reference sequence). The CDR3 covers 15 residues. The chain's CDR3 is CASGLSGGQQDTQYF. Partial CDR3 DNA: TGTGCCAGCGGTCTTTCTGGGGGCCAACAAGAC.

This clone was recorded a few times. Gene labels here are mouse ones. The missing CDR3 end, 4 residues past where the read stops, is filled in from the germline J gene. The J gene is TRBJ2-4, the V gene TRBV13-3, with 8 bases fitting TRBD2. V gave up 1 base and J gave up 1 base; unmatched junction bases: 5. Germline assignment: CDR1 NNHDY and CDR2 SYVADS. The CDR3 consists of 16 residues. The CDR3 sequence is CASSDLGGAGQNTLYF. Partial CDR3 DNA: TGTGCCAGCAGTGATCTGGGGGGCGCGGGTCAAAAC.

Comment on this clone: Germline and genes: mouse. The CDR3 is cut off 4 residues early in the read; its end comes from the germline J gene. The rearrangement uses TRBV13-3 and TRBJ2-2; a weak D match, TRBD1 (6 bases). V was pared by 1 base and J by 0 bases, with 10 bases between. Germline V gene lookup returns CDR1 NNHDY and CDR2 SYVADS. The CDR3 has 16 residues. The CDR3 region is CASSDFRTANTGQLYF. CDR3 DNA (partial): TGTGCCAGCAGTGATTTCAGGACAGCAAACACCGGG. Combining the CDR3 with reference TRBV13-3 and TRBJ2-2 gives the whole variable domain EAAVTQSPRSKVAVTGGKVTLSCHQTNNHDYMYWYRQDTGHGLRLIHYSYVADSTEKGDIPDGYKASRPSQENFSLILELASLSQTAVYFCASSDFRTANTGQLYFGEGSKLTVL.

Comments on this clone: The germline and genes are mouse ones. The read ends 4 residues early relative to the CDR3; the germline J gene fills the gap. This chain joins TRBV4 and TRBJ1-2; 9 bases agree with TRBD1. The length of the CDR3 is 15 residues. Looked up from germline, CDR1 is LGHDT and CDR2 is YNNKQL (reference sequence). The junction had 7 bases not matched to a gene; V was cut back by 6 bases and J by 2 bases. CDR3 DNA (partial): TGTGCCAGCAGGTTACAGGGGGCGCGGAACTCC. It encodes CASRLQGARNS. The complete CDR3 reads CASRLQGARNSDYTF.

On this clone itself: Gene names are mouse gene names. The read ends 4 residues shy of where the CDR3 ends; the end is completed using the germline J gene. This chain uses TRBV1 with TRBJ2-1; the D is unclear. Germline-derived CDR1 and CDR2 are NSQYPW and LRSPGD (reference sequence). This CDR3 has 12 amino acids. The V gene lost 4 bases and the J gene lost 5 bases, with 6 bases spanning the gap. CDR3 DNA (partial): TGCACCTGCAGTGACAGTAATGCT. Translating gives CTCSDSNA. The full CDR3 protein is CTCSDSNAEQFF. Using reference TRBV1 and TRBJ2-1 for the parts outside the CDR3, the full variable domain is VTLLEQNPRWRLVPRGQAVNLRCILKNSQYPWMSWYQQDLQKQLQWLFTLRSPGDKEVKSLPGADYLATRVTDTELRLQVANMSQGRTLYCTCSDSNAEQFFGPGTRLTVL.